The 17 T cell receptor beta chains below come from one sample, sequenced in a study of blood T cell repertoires in COVID-19. Method: immunoSEQ multiplex PCR; TCRdb's copy keeps in-frame clones and lacks some. The sample has around 300,000 clones, around 85% seen once. What was sequenced was peripheral blood. The receptors shown here come from a woman aged 65 to 85 with acute or convalescent COVID-19.

The V call is TRBV7-9, the J call TRBJ2-3; 8 bases are a match to TRBD1. CDR1 and CDR2 (germline): SEHNR, FQNEAQ (reference sequence). V was clipped by 5 bases and J by 3 bases; unmatched bases: 10. The CDR3 covers 16 residues. CDR3 loop: CASSLWGRGLTDTQYF. The CDR3 bases are TGTGCCAGCAGCCTATGGGGCAGGGGGCTGACAGATACGCAGTATTTT. The variable domain in full, with the rest retrieved from reference TRBV7-9 and TRBJ2-3, is DTGVSQNPRHKITKRGQNVTFRCDPISEHNRLYWYRQTLGQGPEFLTYFQNEAQLEKSRLLSDRFSAERPKGSFSTLEIQRTEQGDSAMYLCASSLWGRGLTDTQYFGPGTRLTVL.

This chain uses TRBV5-1 with TRBJ1-3; D is ambiguous. There are 11 residues in the CDR3. Germline V gene sequence: CDR1 SGHRS, CDR2 YFSETQ. V was pared by 5 bases and J by 4 bases, with 4 bases between. CDR3 coding DNA: TGCGCCAGCAGATCAGGAAACACCATATATTTT. Translating it yields CASRSGNTIYF.

The chain has TRBV7-9 and TRBJ2-3; TRBD2 is a possible D gene (6 bases). V gave up 4 bases and J gave up 3 bases, with 17 bases separating them. CDR3 length: 16 amino acids. Germline V gene sequence: CDR1 SEHNR, CDR2 FQNEAQ (reference sequence). The CDR3 spells CASSYRGRAGTDTQYF. The CDR3 region has the DNA TGTGCCAGCAGCTACCGCGGCCGGGCGGGGACAGATACGCAGTATTTT. The complete variable domain, with remaining parts taken from reference TRBV7-9 and TRBJ2-3, reads DTGVSQNPRHKITKRGQNVTFRCDPISEHNRLYWYRQTLGQGPEFLTYFQNEAQLEKSRLLSDRFSAERPKGSFSTLEIQRTEQGDSAMYLCASSYRGRAGTDTQYFGPGTRLTVL.

The chain has TRBV3-1 (or the pseudogene TRBV3-2) and TRBJ1-6, with 9 bases aligning to TRBD1. There are 14 residues in the CDR3. Unmatched junction bases numbered 8, after V lost 3 bases and J lost 14 bases. CDR1 and CDR2 from the germline V gene are LGHDT and YNNKEL (reference sequence). The CDR3 sequence is CASSQGQGKRTLHF. The CDR3 DNA is TGTGCCAGCAGCCAGGGACAGGGTAAAAGAACCCTCCACTTT.

The chain uses TRBV5-1 and TRBJ2-2, with TRBD1 identical over 7 bases. V gave up 7 bases and J gave up 0 bases; unmatched junction bases: 3. Germline V gives CDR1 SGHRS, CDR2 YFSETQ. CDR3 length: 14 amino acids. In nucleotides, the CDR3 is TGCGCCAGCCATGGGACAGCGAACACCGGGGAGCTGTTTTTT. Encoded protein: CASHGTANTGELFF.

This clone has just one count. This chain connects TRBV3-1 (or the pseudogene TRBV3-2) to TRBJ1-3, with D uncertain. The CDR3 runs to 16 residues. V was shortened by 0 bases and J by 0 bases, with 9 bases between the two germline ends. Germline loops: CDR1 LGHDT, CDR2 YNNKEL (reference sequence). CDR3 protein: CASSQELLSSGNTIYF. CDR3 nucleotides: TGTGCCAGCAGCCAAGAACTATTGAGCTCTGGAAACACCATATATTTT.

The J gene is TRBJ2-5, the V gene TRBV3-1 (or the pseudogene TRBV3-2); the match to TRBD2 covers 9 bases. The junction had 8 bases not matched to a gene; V was cut back by 0 bases and J by 6 bases. Germline V gene data show CDR1 as LGHDT and CDR2 as YNNKEL (reference sequence). The length of the CDR3 is 16 residues. Here the CDR3 DNA reads TGTGCCAGCAGCCAAGATCTGAAGCGGGGGGCTCAGACCCAGTACTTC. Translated, it gives CASSQDLKRGAQTQYF.

This chain links TRBV10-1 with TRBJ2-2; D is ambiguous. Per the germline V gene, CDR1 is WNHNN and CDR2 is SYGVQD (reference sequence). CDR3 length: 13 amino acids. V was trimmed by 1 base and J by 3 bases, leaving 3 bases between them. The CDR3 bases are TGCGCCAGCAGTGAGTTCTACACCGGGGAGCTGTTTTTT. Its translation is CASSEFYTGELFF.

This clone has only a few counts. V usage is TRBV2 and J usage is TRBJ2-5; 8 bases are shared with TRBD2. This CDR3 is 13 amino acids long. The germline V gene encodes CDR1 SNHLY and CDR2 FYNNEI. Trimming cost V 5 bases and J 5 bases; bases outside gene matches: 4. CDR3 nucleotides: TGTGCCAGCAGTCTCAGACTAGCGGAGACCCAGTACTTC. This codes for CASSLRLAETQYF.

J is TRBJ2-3 and V is TRBV28; D gene unclear. CDR3 length: 11 amino acids. V was shortened by 8 bases and J by 1 base, with 4 bases between the two germline ends. Germline loops: CDR1 MDHEN, CDR2 SYDVKM. The CDR3 sequence: CASRGTDTQYF. CDR3 bases: TGTGCCAGCCGGGGCACAGATACGCAGTATTTT.

The J gene is TRBJ2-5, the V gene TRBV5-1; 8 nucleotides align to TRBD2. V was clipped by 4 bases and J by 4 bases; unmatched bases: 6. The CDR3 runs 14 residues. The germline V gene has CDR1 SGHRS and CDR2 YFSETQ. Here the CDR3 reads CASSPIAGLETQYF. The CDR3 DNA sequence: TGCGCCAGCAGCCCGATAGCGGGGCTAGAGACCCAGTACTTC.

The J gene is TRBJ1-2, the V gene TRBV6-5; tentative D call: TRBD1 (5 bases). Germline V gene lookup returns CDR1 MNHEY and CDR2 SVGAGI. V lost 8 bases to trimming and J lost 5 bases, with 15 bases between them. CDR3 size: 13 residues. The CDR3 sequence: CASPSFRGYGYTF. The CDR3 DNA is TGTGCCAGCCCTTCATTTAGGGGTTATGGCTACACCTTC.

This chain connects TRBV27 to TRBJ1-5; D not resolved. This CDR3 has 13 residues. Looked up from germline, CDR1 is MNHEY and CDR2 is SMNVEV (reference sequence). Trimming shortened V by 6 bases and J by 1 base, and 7 bases separated the two germline ends. The CDR3 loop is CASSPLSNQPQHF. CDR3 bases: TGTGCCAGCAGCCCACTCAGCAATCAGCCCCAGCATTTT.

The V gene is TRBV3-1 (or the pseudogene TRBV3-2), the J gene TRBJ2-3, with 7 bases identical to TRBD2. The V gene's germline CDR1 is LGHDT and CDR2 YNNKEL (reference sequence). The length of the CDR3 is 16 residues. V was pared by 0 bases and J by 8 bases, with 11 bases of the junction left unmatched. CDR3 in amino acids: CASSQDTRGVRGTQYF. In nucleotides, the CDR3 is TGTGCCAGCAGCCAAGATACCCGGGGGGTACGGGGTACGCAGTATTTT.

The CDR3 bases are TGCAGTGCTAGTATTGGGGGGACAGGTGCTGGCTACACCTTC. This encodes CSASIGGTGAGYTF. The V gene is TRBV20-1, the J gene TRBJ1-2; 8 positions agree with TRBD1. The trim removed 3 bases at V and 7 bases at J, leaving 10 bases unmatched. Germline values: CDR1 DFQATT, CDR2 SNEGSKA (reference sequence). CDR3 size: 14 residues.

The chain employs TRBV9 and TRBJ2-1, with D possibly TRBD2 on 5 matching bases. Trimming shortened V by 2 bases and J by 7 bases, and 13 bases separated the two germline ends. Germline V lookup: CDR1 SGDLS, CDR2 YYNGEE. The CDR3 has 14 residues. This CDR3 reads CASSVQSGINEQFF. The CDR3 DNA reads TGTGCCAGCAGCGTTCAGTCGGGAATTAATGAGCAGTTCTTC.

This clone was recorded a few times. This sequence joins TRBV6-6 and TRBJ1-2; weak D call: TRBD1 (6 bases). V was cut by 7 bases and J by 8 bases, with 20 bases left in between. The CDR3 has 14 amino acids. Germline CDR1 and CDR2: MNHNY and SVGAGI (reference sequence). Here the CDR3 reads CASKGDLSAWGYTF. CDR3 in DNA: TGTGCCAGCAAGGGGGACCTTAGCGCTTGGGGCTACACCTTC.